This TCR beta chain emerged from a study of T cell clonotyping in hematopoietic cell transplantation. Study-wide findings and caveats: After transplant, recipient diversity fell while pathologically expanded clonotypes grew through day 180. Graft donor and pretransplant recipient Inverse Simpson Index values predicted broader posttransplant TCR diversity.

TCRdb's table, derived via immunoSEQ multiplex PCR, lists solely in-frame clones and lacks some. The sample carries roughly 15,000 clones, approximately 81% recorded once. On this clone: What it recognizes is unknown.

Material: PBMCs, obtained 100 days after allogeneic stem cell transplant. This TCR derives from a male patient in his sixties or seventies who had an allogeneic stem cell transplant from a related donor, so the T cells may come from the graft donor. Some clones in this sample may be carry-over from other donors' samples.

Here the CDR3 reads CASSRSGEGTNTEAFF. The CDR3 nucleotides read TGCGCCAGCAGCCGGTCGGGGGAGGGGACGAACACTGAAGCTTTCTTT. V usage is TRBV5-1 and J usage is TRBJ1-1, with TRBD1 as a possible D gene (5 bases). The CDR3 contains 16 residues. The V and J ends lost 4 bases and 1 base respectively, with 17 bases between them. CDR1 is SGHRS, CDR2 YFSETQ, per germline.